The 10 T cell receptor beta chains below come from one sample, sequenced in a study of shared clonotypes between healthy human individuals (dated by TCRdb to 2018 to 2021). The library came from the immunoSEQ multiplex PCR assay. The source is immuneACCESS, and TCRdb retained only in-frame sequences with V and J called. Part of the clones is not carried over; for the studies checked, unresolved V genes explain less than half of this, and the remainder is unexplained. Across this sample there are some 1.4 million clones, with roughly 97% seen only once. Jointly, the top ten make up 1% to 1.5% of the sample. Material: naive CD4+ T cells sorted from blood. This sample's cell subset or site label indicates: CD45RA+ positively selected. All receptors derive from a man aged 30 to 39 in good health.

The V and J genes are TRBV28 and TRBJ2-7; 10 nucleotides match TRBD1. The V and J ends lost 10 bases and 5 bases, in that order; junction bases with no gene match: 8. The CDR3 spans 13 residues. From germline, CDR1 is MDHEN and CDR2 SYDVKM. For the CDR3, the DNA is TGTGCCACCGAGGACAGGGGGAAGAACGAGCAGTACTTC. Protein sequence: CATEDRGKNEQYF.

The chain joins TRBV4-3 to TRBJ1-1; 7 bases map to TRBD1. Germline CDR1 is LGHNA and CDR2 is YSLEER. The CDR3 spans 16 residues. V was clipped by 2 bases and J by 0 bases; unmatched bases: 6. CDR3 protein: CASSQRQGSLNTEAFF. CDR3 nucleotide sequence: TGCGCCAGCAGCCAACGACAGGGAAGCTTGAACACTGAAGCTTTCTTT.

The chain uses TRBV27 and TRBJ2-7, with a weak D call TRBD1 (6 bases). Per the germline V gene, CDR1 is MNHEY and CDR2 is SMNVEV (reference sequence). The CDR3 has 17 residues. V was shortened by 4 bases and J by 7 bases, with 26 bases between the two germline ends. The CDR3 DNA is TGTGCCAGCAGTTACAACCGACAGGTCTACGAGTTTAGGGAGCAGTACTTC. Amino acid sequence: CASSYNRQVYEFREQYF.

The chain uses TRBV6-6 and TRBJ2-1; 8 bases match TRBD2. CDR1 is MNHNY, CDR2 SVGAGI, per germline (reference sequence). The CDR3 is made up of 11 amino acids. The CDR3 DNA reads TGTGCAACTAGCGGACGAAATGAGCAGTTCTTC. Protein product: CATSGRNEQFF.

V is TRBV2 and J is TRBJ2-3; 9 bases are shared with TRBD2. The J segment lost 7 bases and the V segment lost 7 bases, leaving 6 bases of the junction unmatched. CDR1 is SNHLY, CDR2 FYNNEI, per germline. The CDR3 is 13 amino acids. CDR3 nucleotides: TGTGCCAGCAATGGCGGGAGGGAGTATACGCAGTATTTT. Translating gives CASNGGREYTQYF. Using reference TRBV2 and TRBJ2-3 for the parts outside the CDR3, the full variable domain is EPEVTQTPSHQVTQMGQEVILRCVPISNHLYFYWYRQILGQKVEFLVSFYNNEISEKSEIFDDQFSVERPDGSNFTLKIRSTKLEDSAMYFCASNGGREYTQYFGPGTRLTVL.

The CDR3 bases are TGTGCCTGGAGTTCCGGGCAGTCCTACAATGAGCAGTTCTTC. It specifies CAWSSGQSYNEQFF. The chain couples TRBV30 to TRBJ2-1; D call uncertain. This CDR3 is built from 14 residues. CDR1 is GTSNPN, CDR2 SVGIG, per germline (reference sequence). V lost 2 bases and J lost 1, with 9 bases in between.

V is TRBV6-5 and J is TRBJ2-5, with TRBD2 matching over 9 bases. Germline V CDR1 and CDR2: MNHEY, SVGAGI. With V trimmed by 6 bases and J by 4 bases, 3 bases remained unmatched. CDR3 length: 13 amino acids. CDR3 in amino acids: CASRVAGAETQYF. DNA of the CDR3: TGTGCCAGCAGGGTAGCGGGAGCAGAGACCCAGTACTTC.

The rearrangement links TRBV18 to TRBJ2-2; tentative D call: TRBD1 (5 bases). The CDR3 runs 17 residues. The V end lost 5 bases, the J end lost 1 base, and 17 bases lay between the germline ends. The germline V gene has CDR1 KGHSH and CDR2 LQKENI. CDR3 DNA sequence: TGTGCCAGCTCAAGTCTCGCCCGACAGAGGAACACCGGGGAGCTGTTTTTT. Its protein is CASSSLARQRNTGELFF.

CDR3 coding DNA: TGTGCCAGCAGCTACCGTGGGACAGGGGAAAGCGAGCAGTACTTC. It specifies CASSYRGTGESEQYF. The chain is built from TRBV7-6 and TRBJ2-7; the match to TRBD1 covers 10 bases. This CDR3 is built from 15 residues. In germline, CDR1 is SGHVS, CDR2 FNYEAQ. The trim removed 4 bases at V and 6 bases at J, leaving 9 bases unmatched. The entire variable domain, with the rest obtained from reference TRBV7-6 and TRBJ2-7, is as follows: GAGVSQSPRYKVTKRGQDVALRCDPISGHVSLYWYRQALGQGPEFLTYFNYEAQQDKSGLPNDRFSAERPEGSISTLTIQRTEQRDSAMYRCASSYRGTGESEQYFGPGTRLTVT.

The chain employs TRBV5-1 and TRBJ2-5; 7 positions agree with TRBD2. V shed 4 bases and J 4 bases; nucleotides not matched to a gene: 19. Per the germline V gene, CDR1 is SGHRS and CDR2 is YFSETQ. The CDR3 consists of 18 residues. DNA for the CDR3: TGCGCCAGCAGCCTTAGTGGGACTACTAATTTAAGGGGAGAGACCCAGTACTTC. Protein product: CASSLSGTTNLRGETQYF.